The 17 T cell receptor beta chains in this list originate from one sample, sequenced in a study of blood T cell repertoires in COVID-19. Clones were sequenced by immunoSEQ multiplex PCR, and TCRdb holds only the in-frame ones, with some missing. The data show about 260,000 clones, about 87% seen once. The sample comprised peripheral blood. The receptors come from a man aged 60-69 years who had recovered from COVID-19.

The V call is TRBV6-5, the J call TRBJ2-7, with 12 bases lining up with TRBD2. This CDR3 is 15 amino acids long. CDR1 is MNHEY and CDR2 is SVGAGI in the germline V gene. With 6 bases clipped from V and 4 bases from J, the junction kept 7 bases outside the gene matches. CDR3 sequence reads: CASSLLAGGPYEQYF. The CDR3 DNA is TGTGCCAGCAGCCTACTAGCGGGGGGACCTTACGAGCAGTACTTC.

The V call is TRBV25-1, the J call TRBJ1-4; D is ambiguous. Looked up from germline, CDR1 is MGHDK and CDR2 is SYGVNS. The length of the CDR3 is 14 residues. V dropped 4 bases and J dropped 5 bases, with 11 bases sitting between them. CDR3 sequence reads: CASSGRPGNEKLFF. The CDR3 nucleotides read TGTGCCAGCAGTGGTCGACCAGGCAATGAAAAACTGTTTTTT.

V and J are TRBV27 and TRBJ2-7, with 11 bases that match TRBD1. The CDR3 runs 17 residues. V lost 0 bases and J lost 3; bases outside the gene matches: 7. Germline CDR1 reads MNHEY; CDR2 reads SMNVEV (reference sequence). The CDR3 loop is CASSLSLRGTGGYEQYF. CDR3 coding DNA: TGTGCCAGCAGTTTATCGCTCCGCGGGACAGGGGGCTACGAGCAGTACTTC.

This rearrangement joins TRBV4-1 to TRBJ1-6; 7 positions match TRBD1. This CDR3 contains 16 residues. CDR1 and CDR2 from the germline V gene are MGHRA and YSYEKL. J gave up 3 bases and V 0 bases, and 2 bases lay outside the gene matches. In DNA form, the CDR3 reads TGCGCCAGCAGCCAAGAAGGGACAGACTATAATTCACCCCTCCACTTT. Its translation is CASSQEGTDYNSPLHF.

The rearrangement uses TRBV6-1 and TRBJ1-1, with D possibly matching TRBD1 (5 bases). The CDR3 totals 13 residues. CDR1 and CDR2 (germline): MNHNS, SASEGT. Trimming removed 0 bases at V and 11 bases at J, with 13 bases between. The DNA of the CDR3 is TGTGCCAGCAGTGAAGCGTGGGGGGTTAGGGCTTTCTTT. Residues: CASSEAWGVRAFF.

V gene TRBV11-2 combines with J gene TRBJ2-7; TRBD2 agrees at 10 bases. The CDR3 has 15 residues. The V segment lost 5 bases and the J segment 3 bases; nucleotides outside the gene matches: 7. Looked up from germline, CDR1 is SGHAT and CDR2 is FQNNGV. CDR3 residues: CASSRGTSVYYEQYF. Here the CDR3 DNA reads TGTGCCAGCAGCCGCGGGACTAGCGTCTACTACGAGCAGTACTTC.

The gene calls are TRBV2 and TRBJ2-7, with a weak D call TRBD2 (7 bases). This CDR3 has 12 amino acids. Germline CDR1 is SNHLY and CDR2 is FYNNEI. Trimming shortened V by 5 bases and J by 4 bases, and 9 bases separated the two germline ends. The CDR3 DNA sequence: TGTGCCAGCAGTAGGGGGGGGTACGAGCAGTACTTC. The encoded protein is CASSRGGYEQYF.

CDR3 DNA: TGTGCCAGCAGACCACCTCCCCCGGCAGGGCCCTACGAGCAGTACTTC. Amino acids: CASRPPPPAGPYEQYF. This chain joins TRBV27 and TRBJ2-7; maybe TRBD1 (5 bases). This CDR3 has 16 amino acids. Germline V gene data show CDR1 as MNHEY and CDR2 as SMNVEV (reference sequence). The V end lost 6 bases, the J end lost 2 bases, and 20 bases lay between the germline ends.

This clone appeared a single time. This chain links TRBV5-6 with TRBJ2-7; 10 bases agree with TRBD1. J gave up 6 bases and V 3 bases, and 6 bases lay outside the gene matches. This CDR3 has 14 amino acids. Germline CDR1 reads SGHDT; CDR2 reads YYEEEE. CDR3 coding DNA: TGTGCCAGCAGCTGGCCGGGACAGGGGTTCGAGCAGTACTTC. Amino acids: CASSWPGQGFEQYF.

The rearrangement links TRBV5-1 to TRBJ2-2, with 8 bases lining up with TRBD1. V shed 4 bases, J shed 7 bases, and the junction held 6 bases outside the gene matches. Germline CDR1 SGHRS, CDR2 YFSETQ. The CDR3 is 14 residues long. CDR3 protein: CASSRRQGLGELFF. CDR3 nucleotides: TGCGCCAGCAGCCGGAGACAGGGGCTCGGGGAGCTGTTTTTT.

This CDR3 is CASSGTGGSGNTIYF. DNA for the CDR3: TGTGCCAGCAGTGGGACAGGGGGCTCTGGAAACACCATATATTTT. V is TRBV2 and J is TRBJ1-3; 10 bases line up with TRBD1. Per the germline V gene, CDR1 is SNHLY and CDR2 is FYNNEI. The CDR3 is made up of 15 amino acids. J lost 0 bases, V lost 4 bases, and 0 bases had no gene match.

This clone was seen once. The chain has TRBV4-1 and TRBJ1-4; D gene ambiguous. Trimming pared 1 base from V and 0 bases from J, leaving 6 bases between. This CDR3 region has 15 residues. The germline CDR1 and CDR2 sequences are MGHRA and YSYEKL. The chain's CDR3 is CASSQVSATNEKLFF. The CDR3 DNA reads TGCGCCAGCAGCCAAGTGTCTGCAACTAATGAAAAACTGTTTTTT.

This chain connects TRBV5-1 to TRBJ2-7; D might be TRBD1 (6 bases). Germline V gene data show CDR1 as SGHRS and CDR2 as YFSETQ. V dropped 1 base and J dropped 3 bases, with 14 bases sitting between them. This CDR3 is 15 amino acids long. The CDR3 sequence: CASSLTGQIDYEQYF. The CDR3 bases are TGCGCCAGCAGCTTGACAGGACAGATTGACTACGAGCAGTACTTC.

The chain carries TRBV3-1 (or the pseudogene TRBV3-2) and TRBJ2-1; TRBD2 agrees at 7 bases. The length of the CDR3 is 14 residues. Trimming took 7 bases from V and 6 from J; bases not matched to a gene: 9. CDR1 is LGHDT and CDR2 is YNNKEL in the germline V gene (reference sequence). CDR3 loop: CASTVGLVGNEQFF. The CDR3 nucleotides read TGTGCCAGCACCGTCGGACTAGTTGGCAATGAGCAGTTCTTC.

The V gene is TRBV27, the J gene TRBJ1-5; D is perhaps TRBD1 (6 bases). The CDR3 contains 18 residues. V gave up 4 bases and J gave up 0 bases, with 19 bases separating them. CDR1 MNHEY and CDR2 SMNVEV come from the germline V gene (reference sequence). CDR3 sequence reads: CASSSYGQLRNSNQPQHF. CDR3 bases: TGTGCCAGCAGTTCGTACGGACAGCTACGTAATAGCAATCAGCCCCAGCATTTT.

The chain uses TRBV7-2 and TRBJ1-1; 7 bases are a match to TRBD1. V shed 2 bases, J shed 0 bases, and the junction held 9 bases outside the gene matches. The CDR3 has 17 amino acids. Germline CDR1 is SGHTA and CDR2 is FQGNSA. The CDR3 region is CASSLLPAGGMNTEAFF. As DNA, the CDR3 is TGTGCCAGCAGCTTATTACCGGCAGGGGGGATGAACACTGAAGCTTTCTTT.

The J gene is TRBJ1-6, the V gene TRBV6-5; 8 positions agree with TRBD1. The ends lost 8 bases at V and 7 bases at J; junction bases unmatched: 4. CDR3 length equals 13 residues. CDR1 MNHEY and CDR2 SVGAGI come from the germline V gene. Here the CDR3 reads CASGQGNNSPLHF. The DNA of the CDR3 is TGTGCCAGCGGACAGGGTAACAATTCACCCCTCCACTTT.